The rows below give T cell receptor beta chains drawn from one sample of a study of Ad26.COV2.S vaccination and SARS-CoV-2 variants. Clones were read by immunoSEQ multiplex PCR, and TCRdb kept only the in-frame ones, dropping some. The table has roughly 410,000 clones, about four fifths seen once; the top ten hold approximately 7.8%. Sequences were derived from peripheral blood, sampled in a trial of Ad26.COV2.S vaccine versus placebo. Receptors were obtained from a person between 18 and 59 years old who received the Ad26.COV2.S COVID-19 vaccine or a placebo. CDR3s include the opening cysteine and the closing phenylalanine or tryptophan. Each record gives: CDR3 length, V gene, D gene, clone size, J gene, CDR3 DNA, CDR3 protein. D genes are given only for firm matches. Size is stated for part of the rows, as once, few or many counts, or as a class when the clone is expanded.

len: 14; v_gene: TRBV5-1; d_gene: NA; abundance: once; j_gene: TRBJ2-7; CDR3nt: TGCGCCAGCAGCTTGGAGGGGGTCCACTACGAGCAGTACTTC; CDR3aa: CASSLEGVHYEQYF
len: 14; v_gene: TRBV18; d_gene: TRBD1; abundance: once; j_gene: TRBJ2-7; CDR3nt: TGTGCCAGCTCACCCGTGGACAGGGGCTACGAGCAGTACTTC; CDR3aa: CASSPVDRGYEQYF
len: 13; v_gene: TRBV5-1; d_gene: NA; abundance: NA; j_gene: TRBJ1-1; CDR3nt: TGCGCCAGCAGCACCCAGGGGTTGCCTGAAGCTTTCTTT; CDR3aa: CASSTQGLPEAFF
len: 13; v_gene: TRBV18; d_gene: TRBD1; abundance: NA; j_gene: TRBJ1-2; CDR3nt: TGTGCCAGCTCACCCGACAGGGGGTATGGCTACACCTTC; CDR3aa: CASSPDRGYGYTF
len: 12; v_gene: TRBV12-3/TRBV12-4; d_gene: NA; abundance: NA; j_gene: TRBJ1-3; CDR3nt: TGTGCCAGCAGATCCTCTGGAAACACCATATATTTT; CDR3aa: CASRSSGNTIYF
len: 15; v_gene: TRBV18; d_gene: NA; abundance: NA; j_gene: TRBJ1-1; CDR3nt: TGTGCCAGCTCAACAGGAGGGGGGAGGAACACTGAAGCTTTCTTT; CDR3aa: CASSTGGGRNTEAFF
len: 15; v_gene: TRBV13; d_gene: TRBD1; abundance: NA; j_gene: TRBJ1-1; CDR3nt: TGTGCCAGCAGCTTATGGACAGGCGTCAACACTGAAGCTTTCTTT; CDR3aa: CASSLWTGVNTEAFF
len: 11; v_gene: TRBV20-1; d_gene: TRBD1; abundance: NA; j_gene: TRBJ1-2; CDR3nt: TGCAGTGCGGGGACAGACTATGGCTACACCTTC; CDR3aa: CSAGTDYGYTF
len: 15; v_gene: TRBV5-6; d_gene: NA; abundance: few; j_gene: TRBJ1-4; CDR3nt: TGTGCCAGCAGCTTGGGGCAGGCAACTAATGAAAAACTGTTTTTT; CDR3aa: CASSLGQATNEKLFF
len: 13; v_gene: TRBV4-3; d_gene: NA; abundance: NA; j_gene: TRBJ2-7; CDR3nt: TGCGCCAGCAGCCAACCGGGATATGTCGAGCAGTACTTC; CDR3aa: CASSQPGYVEQYF
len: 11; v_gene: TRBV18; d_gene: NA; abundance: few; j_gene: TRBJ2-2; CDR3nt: TGTGCCAGCTCACCATCCGGGGAGCTGTTTTTT; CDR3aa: CASSPSGELFF
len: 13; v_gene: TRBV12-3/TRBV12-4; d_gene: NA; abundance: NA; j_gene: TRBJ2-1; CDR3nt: TGTGCCAGCAGCCCTACTAGCTTCAATGAGCAGTTCTTC; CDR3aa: CASSPTSFNEQFF
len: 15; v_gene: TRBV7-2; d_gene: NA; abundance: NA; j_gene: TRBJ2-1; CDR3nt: TGTGCCAGCAGCTTAGCGCTAGGAGCGGTCAATGAGCAGTTCTTC; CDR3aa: CASSLALGAVNEQFF
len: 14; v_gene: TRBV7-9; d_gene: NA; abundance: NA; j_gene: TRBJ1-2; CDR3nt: TGTGCCAGCAGCTTATTCGACGTTGACTATGGCTACACCTTC; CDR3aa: CASSLFDVDYGYTF
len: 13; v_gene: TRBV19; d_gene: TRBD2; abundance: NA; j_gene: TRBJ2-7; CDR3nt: TGTGCCAGTAGTGTGGGAGGGTCCAACGAGCAGTACTTC; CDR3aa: CASSVGGSNEQYF
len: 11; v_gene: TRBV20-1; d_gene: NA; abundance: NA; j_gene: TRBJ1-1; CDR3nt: TGCAGGGGGGTCGGGGGCACTGAAGCTTTCTTT; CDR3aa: CRGVGGTEAFF
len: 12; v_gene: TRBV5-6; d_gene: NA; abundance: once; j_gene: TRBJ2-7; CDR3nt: TGTGCCAGCAGCTACTCACAGTTCGAGCAGTACTTC; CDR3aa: CASSYSQFEQYF
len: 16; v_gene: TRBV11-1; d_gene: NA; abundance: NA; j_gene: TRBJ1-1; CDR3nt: TGTGCCAGCAGCTTAGCGTTCGACAGAATGAACACTGAAGCTTTCTTT; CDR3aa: CASSLAFDRMNTEAFF
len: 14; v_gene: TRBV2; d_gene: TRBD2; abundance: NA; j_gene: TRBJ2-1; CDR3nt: TGTGCCAGCGTTCCGGGACTAGCGTACAATGAGCAGTTCTTC; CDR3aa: CASVPGLAYNEQFF
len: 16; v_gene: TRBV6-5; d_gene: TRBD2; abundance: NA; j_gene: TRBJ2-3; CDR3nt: TGTGCCAGCAGTTACCTAGCGGGGGCAAGCACAGATACGCAGTATTTT; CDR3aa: CASSYLAGASTDTQYF
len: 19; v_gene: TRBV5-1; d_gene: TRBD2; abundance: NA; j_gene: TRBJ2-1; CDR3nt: TGCGCCAGCAGCTTGGTTGTGACTAGCGCCTCTGGCTCCTACAATGAGCAGTTCTTC; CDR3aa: CASSLVVTSASGSYNEQFF
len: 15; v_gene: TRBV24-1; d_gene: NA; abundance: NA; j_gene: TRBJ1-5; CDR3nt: TGTGCCACCAGTGAGCAGGGATTGGGCAATCAGCCCCAGCATTTT; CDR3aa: CATSEQGLGNQPQHF
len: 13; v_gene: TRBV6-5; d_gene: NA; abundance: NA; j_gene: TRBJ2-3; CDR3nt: TGTGCCAGCTTTGGAAGGTTTTACCAGACGCAGTATTTT; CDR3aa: CASFGRFYQTQYF
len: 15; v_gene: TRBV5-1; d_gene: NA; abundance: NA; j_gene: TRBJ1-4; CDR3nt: TGCGCCAGCAGAAGAACAGGGACCGCCTCAGAAAAACTGTTTTTT; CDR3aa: CASRRTGTASEKLFF
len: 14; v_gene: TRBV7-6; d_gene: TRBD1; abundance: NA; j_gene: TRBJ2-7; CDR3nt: TGTGCCAGCAGCAGGGGGACAGGGGGCTACGAGCAGTACTTC; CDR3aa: CASSRGTGGYEQYF
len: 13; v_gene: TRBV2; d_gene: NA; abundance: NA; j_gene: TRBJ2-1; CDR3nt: TGTGCCAGCAATGCGTGGGTCAAGAATGAGCAGTTCTTC; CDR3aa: CASNAWVKNEQFF
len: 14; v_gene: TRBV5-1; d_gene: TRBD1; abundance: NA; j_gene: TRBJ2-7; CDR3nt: TGCGCCAGCAGCTTGGCCGGACAGGCCTACGAGCAGTACTTC; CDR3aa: CASSLAGQAYEQYF
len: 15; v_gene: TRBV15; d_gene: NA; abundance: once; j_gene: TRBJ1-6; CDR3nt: TGTGCCACCAGCAGAGAAGCAAAAGGGAATTCACCCCTCCACTTT; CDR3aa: CATSREAKGNSPLHF
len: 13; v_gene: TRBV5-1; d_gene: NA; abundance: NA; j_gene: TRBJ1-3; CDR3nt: TGCGCCAGCAGCTTTGCCGCTGGAAACACCATATATTTT; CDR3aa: CASSFAAGNTIYF
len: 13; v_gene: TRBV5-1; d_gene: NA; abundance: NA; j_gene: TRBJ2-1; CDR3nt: TGCGCCAGCAGCTTATCTCTCAACAATGAGCAGTTCTTC; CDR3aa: CASSLSLNNEQFF
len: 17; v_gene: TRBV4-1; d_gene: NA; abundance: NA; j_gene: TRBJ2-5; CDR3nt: TGCGCCAGCAGCCAAGCGCTAGCAAGTGGACCCCAAGAGACCCAGTACTTC; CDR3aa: CASSQALASGPQETQYF